Listed here are 7 T cell receptor beta chains from one sample, sequenced in a study of blood T cell repertoires in COVID-19. Sequencing was performed with immunoSEQ multiplex PCR; in TCRdb, only in-frame clones are kept and a portion is missing. The data show 200,000 or so clones, with more than 70% seen just once and 18% held by the top ten. Sequencing used peripheral blood. The receptors originated from a man aged 45-65 years with COVID-19, enrolled during active disease.

The V and J genes are TRBV4-1 and TRBJ1-2, with 7 bases that match TRBD1. Per germline, CDR1 MGHRA and CDR2 YSYEKL. This CDR3 is built from 15 residues. V lost 0 bases and J lost 6; bases outside the gene matches: 7. CDR3 in amino acids: CASSQDTGVLDGYTF. CDR3 coding DNA: TGCGCCAGCAGCCAAGACACAGGGGTGTTAGATGGCTACACCTTC.

This rearrangement joins TRBV30 to TRBJ1-2; D unresolved. This CDR3 has 15 amino acids. From germline, CDR1 is GTSNPN and CDR2 SVGIG (reference sequence). Trimming removed 6 bases at V and 2 bases at J, with 19 bases between. Here the CDR3 DNA reads TGTGCCTGCACTGGGATTAGCGGCAACAACTATGGCTACACCTTC. It codes for CACTGISGNNYGYTF.

The V call is TRBV6-5, the J call TRBJ2-6; D gene unclear. The CDR3 sequence is 15 residues long. In germline, CDR1 is MNHEY, CDR2 SVGAGI. V lost 5 bases, J lost 2 bases, and 10 bases lay in between. The CDR3 spells CASSRVSAGANVLTF. The DNA of the CDR3 is TGTGCCAGCAGTCGCGTGTCGGCTGGGGCCAACGTCCTGACTTTC.

V gene TRBV7-8 combines with J gene TRBJ2-1; TRBD2 agrees at 11 bases. The CDR3 length is 17 residues. Germline-derived CDR1 and CDR2 are SGHVS and FQNEAQ. The trim removed 5 bases at V and 10 bases at J, leaving 16 bases unmatched. The CDR3 sequence is CASSRPGLAAASGEQFF. The CDR3 coding sequence is TGTGCCAGCAGCAGGCCGGGACTAGCGGCGGCTTCGGGGGAGCAGTTCTTC.

The J gene is TRBJ2-1, the V gene TRBV14; TRBD1 is a possible D gene (5 bases). V was trimmed by 0 bases and J by 10 bases, leaving 10 bases between them. CDR3 length: 13 residues. The germline V gene has CDR1 SGHDN and CDR2 FVKESK. The CDR3 DNA reads as TGTGCCAGCAGCCAAGACCTCAGGACAGAGCAGTTCTTC. Translation gives CASSQDLRTEQFF.

The V and J genes are TRBV6-6 and TRBJ1-3; D gene unclear. The CDR3 consists of 13 residues. The germline V gene has CDR1 MNHNY and CDR2 SVGAGI (reference sequence). Trimming removed 3 bases from V and 8 bases from J, with 11 bases in between. The CDR3 loop is CASSYLVLDTIYF. CDR3 DNA: TGTGCCAGCAGTTATTTAGTGTTGGACACCATATATTTT.

This clone has just one count. The chain employs TRBV27 and TRBJ1-1; TRBD1 might be the D (5 bases). CDR3 length: 13 amino acids. Per the germline V gene, CDR1 is MNHEY and CDR2 is SMNVEV (reference sequence). V was shortened by 6 bases and J by 1 base, with 9 bases between the two germline ends. CDR3 amino acids: CASSFTGNTEAFF. Here the CDR3 DNA reads TGTGCCAGCAGCTTCACAGGGAACACTGAAGCTTTCTTT.